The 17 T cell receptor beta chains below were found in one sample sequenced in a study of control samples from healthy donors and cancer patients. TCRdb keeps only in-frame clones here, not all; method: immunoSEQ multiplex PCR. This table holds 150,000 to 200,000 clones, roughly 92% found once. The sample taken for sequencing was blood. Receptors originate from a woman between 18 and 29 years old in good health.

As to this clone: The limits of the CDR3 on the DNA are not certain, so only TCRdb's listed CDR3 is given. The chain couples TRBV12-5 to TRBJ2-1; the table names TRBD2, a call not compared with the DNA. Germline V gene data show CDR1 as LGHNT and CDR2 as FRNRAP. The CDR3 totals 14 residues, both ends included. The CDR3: CASGLDFGEGEQFF.

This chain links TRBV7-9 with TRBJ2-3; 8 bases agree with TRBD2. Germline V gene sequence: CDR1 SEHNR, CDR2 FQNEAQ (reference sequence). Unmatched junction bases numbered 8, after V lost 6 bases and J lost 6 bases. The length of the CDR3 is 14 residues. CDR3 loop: CASRGSGGRDTQYF. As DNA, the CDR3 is TGTGCCAGCAGGGGCAGCGGGGGAAGGGATACGCAGTATTTT.

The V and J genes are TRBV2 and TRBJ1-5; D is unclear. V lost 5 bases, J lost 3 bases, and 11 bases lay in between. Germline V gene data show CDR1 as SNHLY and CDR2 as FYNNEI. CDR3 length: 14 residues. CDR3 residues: CASSRDRNNQPQHF. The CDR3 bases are TGTGCCAGCAGTCGAGACCGAAACAATCAGCCCCAGCATTTT.

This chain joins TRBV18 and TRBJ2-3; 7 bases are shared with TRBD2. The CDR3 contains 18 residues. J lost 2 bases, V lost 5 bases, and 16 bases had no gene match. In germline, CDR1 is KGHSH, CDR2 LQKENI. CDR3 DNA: TGTGCCAGCTCATCAACTTCACTCCCTAGCGGATACACAGATACGCAGTATTTT. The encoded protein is CASSSTSLPSGYTDTQYF.

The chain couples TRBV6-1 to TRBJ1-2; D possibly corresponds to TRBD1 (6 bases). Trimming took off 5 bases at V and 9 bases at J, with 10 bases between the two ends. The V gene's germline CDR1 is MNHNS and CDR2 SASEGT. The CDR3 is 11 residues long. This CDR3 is CASSQGPSYTF. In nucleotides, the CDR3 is TGTGCCAGCAGTCAGGGGCCTAGCTACACCTTC.

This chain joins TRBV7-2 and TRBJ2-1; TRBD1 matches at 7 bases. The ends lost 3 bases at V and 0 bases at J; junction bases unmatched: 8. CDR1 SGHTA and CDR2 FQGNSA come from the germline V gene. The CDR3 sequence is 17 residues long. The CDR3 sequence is CASSFILTGSSYNEQFF. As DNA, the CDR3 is TGTGCCAGCAGCTTCATCCTGACAGGGAGCTCCTACAATGAGCAGTTCTTC.

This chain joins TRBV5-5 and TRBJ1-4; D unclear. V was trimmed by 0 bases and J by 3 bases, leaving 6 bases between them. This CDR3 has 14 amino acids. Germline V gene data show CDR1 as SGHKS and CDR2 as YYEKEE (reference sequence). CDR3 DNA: TGTGCCAGCAGCTTGGGCAGTTCTAATGAAAAACTGTTTTTT. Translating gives CASSLGSSNEKLFF. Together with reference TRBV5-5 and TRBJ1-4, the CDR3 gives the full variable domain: DAGVTQSPTHLIKTRGQQVTLRCSPISGHKSVSWYQQVLGQGPQFIFQYYEKEERGRGNFPDRFSARQFPNYSSELNVNALLLGDSALYLCASSLGSSNEKLFFGSGTQLSVL.

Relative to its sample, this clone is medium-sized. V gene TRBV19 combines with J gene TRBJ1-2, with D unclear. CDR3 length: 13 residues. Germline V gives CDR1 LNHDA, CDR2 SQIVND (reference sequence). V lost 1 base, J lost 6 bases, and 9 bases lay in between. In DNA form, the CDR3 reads TGTGCCAGTAGTATAGCGGGGAGTGATGGCTACACCTTC. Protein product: CASSIAGSDGYTF.

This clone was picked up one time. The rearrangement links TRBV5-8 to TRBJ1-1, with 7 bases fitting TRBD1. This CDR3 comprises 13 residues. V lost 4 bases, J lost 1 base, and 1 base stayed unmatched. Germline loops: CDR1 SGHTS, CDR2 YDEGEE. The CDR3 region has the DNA TGTGCCAGCAGCCGACAGGGGAACACTGAAGCTTTCTTT. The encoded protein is CASSRQGNTEAFF.

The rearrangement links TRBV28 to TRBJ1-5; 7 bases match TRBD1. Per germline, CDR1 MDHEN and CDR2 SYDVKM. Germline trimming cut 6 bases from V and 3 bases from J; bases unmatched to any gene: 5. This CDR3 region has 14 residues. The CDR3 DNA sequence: TGTGCCAGCAGACGGGACAGAGACAATCAGCCCCAGCATTTT. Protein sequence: CASRRDRDNQPQHF.

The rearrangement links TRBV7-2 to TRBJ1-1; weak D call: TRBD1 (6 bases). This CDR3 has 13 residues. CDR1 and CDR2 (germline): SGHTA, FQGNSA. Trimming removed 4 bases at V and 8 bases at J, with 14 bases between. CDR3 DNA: TGTGCCAGCAGCTACTCTCCAGGGGTCGAAGCTTTCTTT. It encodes CASSYSPGVEAFF.

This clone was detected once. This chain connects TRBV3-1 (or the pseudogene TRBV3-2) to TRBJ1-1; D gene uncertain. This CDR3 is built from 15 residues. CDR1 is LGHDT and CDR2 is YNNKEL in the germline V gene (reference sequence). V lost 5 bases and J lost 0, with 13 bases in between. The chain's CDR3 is CASSARGAMNTEAFF. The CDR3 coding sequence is TGTGCCAGCAGCGCCCGGGGTGCTATGAACACTGAAGCTTTCTTT.

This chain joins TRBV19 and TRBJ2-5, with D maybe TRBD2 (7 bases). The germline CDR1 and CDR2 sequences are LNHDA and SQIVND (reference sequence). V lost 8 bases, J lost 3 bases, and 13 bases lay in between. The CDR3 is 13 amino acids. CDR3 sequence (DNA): TGTGCCAGTGGGGGGGCGACTGAAGAGACCCAGTACTTC. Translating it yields CASGGATEETQYF.

CDR3 loop: CASSLAQSPNTGELFF. The CDR3 nucleotides are TGCGCCAGCAGCTTGGCCCAGTCTCCGAACACCGGGGAGCTGTTTTTT. The rearrangement joins TRBV5-1 to TRBJ2-2, with D hard to call. V lost 0 bases and J lost 0, with 9 bases in between. This CDR3 is 16 amino acids long. CDR1 and CDR2 from the germline V gene are SGHRS and YFSETQ.

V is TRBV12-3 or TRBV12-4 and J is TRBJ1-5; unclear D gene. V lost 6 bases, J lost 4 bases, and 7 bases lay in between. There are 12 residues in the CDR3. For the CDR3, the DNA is TGTGCCAGCAGCCCCTTTAATCAGCCCCAGCATTTT. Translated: CASSPFNQPQHF.

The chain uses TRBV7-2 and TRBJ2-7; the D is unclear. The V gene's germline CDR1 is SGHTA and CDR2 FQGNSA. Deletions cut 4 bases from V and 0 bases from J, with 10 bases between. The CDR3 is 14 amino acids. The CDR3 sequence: CASSSSGVSYEQYF. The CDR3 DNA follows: TGTGCCAGCAGCTCCTCTGGGGTCTCCTACGAGCAGTACTTC.

The CDR3 loop reads CASRGGQTSQGTIYF. As DNA, the CDR3 is TGCGCCAGCAGGGGGGGACAGACCAGCCAGGGCACCATATATTTT. The J gene is TRBJ1-3, the V gene TRBV10-2; 7 positions match TRBD1. J was trimmed by 9 bases and V by 6 bases; bases with no gene match: 14. Germline assignment: CDR1 WSHSY and CDR2 SAAADI. The length of the CDR3 is 15 residues.